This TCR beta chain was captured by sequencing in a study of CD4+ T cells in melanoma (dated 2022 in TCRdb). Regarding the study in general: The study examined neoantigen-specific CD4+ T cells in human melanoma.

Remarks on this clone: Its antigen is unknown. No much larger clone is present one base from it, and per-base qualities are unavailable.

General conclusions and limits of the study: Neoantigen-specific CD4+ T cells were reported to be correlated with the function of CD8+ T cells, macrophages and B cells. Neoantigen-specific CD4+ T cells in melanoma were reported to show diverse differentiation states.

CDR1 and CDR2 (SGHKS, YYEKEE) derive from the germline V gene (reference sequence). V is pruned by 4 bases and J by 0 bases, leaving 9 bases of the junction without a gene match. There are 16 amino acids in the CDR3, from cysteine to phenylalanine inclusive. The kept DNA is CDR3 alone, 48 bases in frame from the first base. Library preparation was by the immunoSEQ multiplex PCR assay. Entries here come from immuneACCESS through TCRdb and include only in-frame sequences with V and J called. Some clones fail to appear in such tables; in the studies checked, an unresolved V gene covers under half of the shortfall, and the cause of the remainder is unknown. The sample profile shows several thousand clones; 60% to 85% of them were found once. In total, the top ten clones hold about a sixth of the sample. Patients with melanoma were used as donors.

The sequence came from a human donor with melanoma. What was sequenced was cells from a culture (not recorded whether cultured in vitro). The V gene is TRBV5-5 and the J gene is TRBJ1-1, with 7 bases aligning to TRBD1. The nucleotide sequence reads TGTGCCAGCAGCCCCACATTTGGGACAGTGAACACTGAAGCTTTCTTT. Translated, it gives CASSPTFGTVNTEAFF. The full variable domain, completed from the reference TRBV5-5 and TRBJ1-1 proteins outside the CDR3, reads DAGVTQSPTHLIKTRGQQVTLRCSPISGHKSVSWYQQVLGQGPQFIFQYYEKEERGRGNFPDRFSARQFPNYSSELNVNALLLGDSALYLCASSPTFGTVNTEAFFGQGTRLTVV.